This T cell receptor beta chain derives from a study of Tregs in tolerant kidney transplant recipients. Findings and limits, study-wide: This study did not directly address biological reproducibility. Tregs expanded with activated donor B cells seemed most donor-specific.

CD4+CD25+CD127- Tregs, CD4+CD25- non-Tregs, CD4 and CD8 cells were sorted. Concerning this clone: Antigen unknown.

Sequenced by immunoSEQ multiplex PCR; TCRdb stores in-frame clones only, minus some. The table has 75,000 to 95,000 clones, around nine tenths seen once. Germline V gene data show CDR1 as MNHEY and CDR2 as SVGAGI. The V end lost 2 bases, the J end lost 2 bases, and 16 bases lay between the germline ends. This CDR3 comprises 16 residues. The sequenced sample consisted of CD8+ T cells from blood. V and J are TRBV6-5 and TRBJ2-7, with D hard to call. This clonotype was sampled from a human donor in good health. CDR3 bases: TGTGCCAGCAGTTACGCGTGGGGTGCCCAACCCTACGAGCAGTACTTC. Translated: CASSYAWGAQPYEQYF.